Each of the 31 T cell receptor beta chains below was sequenced from the same sample in a study of beta chain features in type 1 diabetes. Their target antigens are unknown. Points from the study as a whole: Type 1 diabetes patients had TCRB CDR3s that were shorter (moderately but significantly so) in all four CD4+ subsets.

As every portion of the isolated RNA was reverse transcribed, the sequencing read expressed TCRB transcripts. Produced via immunoSEQ multiplex PCR; TCRdb's table is partial and in-frame only. Among roughly 130,000 clones listed, roughly 17% were seen once. The specimen sequenced was central memory CD4+ T cells from blood. The receptors originated from a man aged 25 to 40 with type 1 diabetes.

This clone was observed a few times. In DNA form, the CDR3 reads TGTGCCTGGAGTGTAACAAACTCTGGAAACACCATATATTTT. This encodes CAWSVTNSGNTIYF. The chain is built from TRBV30 and TRBJ1-3; the D is unclear. Trimming took 0 bases from V and 0 from J, leaving 6 bases between them. This CDR3 spans 14 amino acids. The V gene's germline CDR1 is GTSNPN and CDR2 SVGIG (reference sequence).

This clone was recorded a few times. The chain employs TRBV7-2 and TRBJ2-1; tentative D call: TRBD1 (6 bases). V lost 4 bases, J lost 9 bases, and 10 bases lay in between. Looked up from germline, CDR1 is SGHTA and CDR2 is FQGNSA. This CDR3 has 12 amino acids. This CDR3 is CASSSTGLEQFF. The CDR3 nucleotides read TGTGCCAGCAGCTCAACAGGGCTTGAGCAGTTCTTC.

There are a few counts of this clone. The chain joins TRBV5-6 to TRBJ2-3; D is uncertain. The CDR3 consists of 14 residues. Germline V CDR1 and CDR2: SGHDT, YYEEEE. The ends were cut back, 0 bases at V and 2 bases at J, with 7 bases in the middle. The CDR3 bases are TGTGCCAGCAGCTTGGCCGTAGACACAGATACGCAGTATTTT. The encoded protein is CASSLAVDTDTQYF. The full variable domain, in which reference TRBV5-6 and TRBJ2-3 provide the parts outside the CDR3, is DAGVTQSPTHLIKTRGQQVTLRCSPKSGHDTVSWYQQALGQGPQFIFQYYEEEERQRGNFPDRFSGHQFPNYSSELNVNALLLGDSALYLCASSLAVDTDTQYFGPGTRLTVL.

Remarks on this clone: One end of the junction does not line up with germline, which may come from a read error. This chain connects TRBV7-7 to TRBJ2-5; 7 bases match TRBD1. The CDR3 consists of 13 residues. Germline lookup yields CDR1 SSHAT and CDR2 FNYEAQ (reference sequence). The CDR3 DNA follows: TGTGCTAGCAGCATCGGACAGGAAGAGACCCAGTACTTC. Protein: CASSIGQEETQYF.

The chain has TRBV7-7 and TRBJ2-5, with a tentative D call TRBD2 (6 bases). V lost 4 bases to trimming and J lost 2 bases, with 8 bases between them. The CDR3 runs to 13 residues. CDR1 and CDR2 (germline): SSHAT, FNYEAQ (reference sequence). The CDR3 bases are TGTGCCAGCAGCTCACTAGCTCAAGAGACCCAGTACTTC. Protein: CASSSLAQETQYF.

The V and J genes are TRBV20-1 and TRBJ1-2; TRBD1 might be the D (5 bases). This CDR3 spans 9 amino acids. CDR1 and CDR2 (germline): DFQATT, SNEGSKA (reference sequence). The V and J ends lost 6 bases and 6 bases respectively, with 5 bases between them. The CDR3 loop is CSAGDGYTF. In nucleotides, the CDR3 is TGCAGTGCGGGGGATGGCTACACCTTC.

The sample holds a few counts of this clone. The CDR3 coding sequence is TGCAGCGTTGAGGGACAGCTGAACACTGAAGCTTTCTTT. Translating gives CSVEGQLNTEAFF. The rearrangement joins TRBV29-1 to TRBJ1-1, with 7 bases fitting TRBD1. V shed 3 bases, J shed 0 bases, and the junction held 1 base outside the gene matches. Germline CDR1 is SQVTM and CDR2 is ANQGSEA. CDR3 size: 13 residues.

This clone was picked up a small number of times. The rearrangement links TRBV4-3 to TRBJ2-3; D gene uncertain. CDR3 size: 16 residues. CDR1 is LGHNA and CDR2 is YSLEER in the germline V gene. V shed 4 bases and J shed 2 bases, with 16 bases lying between them. The CDR3 reads CASSLDATPNTDTQYF. The DNA of the CDR3 is TGCGCCAGCAGCCTTGACGCAACGCCAAACACAGATACGCAGTATTTT.

Comment on this clone: Other nucleotide sequences in the sample specify the same CDR3. This sequence joins TRBV28 and TRBJ1-5, with a tentative D call TRBD1 (6 bases). The germline V gene has CDR1 MDHEN and CDR2 SYDVKM. This CDR3 is built from 15 residues. V was trimmed by 4 bases and J by 0 bases, leaving 10 bases between them. CDR3 coding DNA: TGTGCCAGCAGTTCCCAGGGGACTAGCAATCAGCCCCAGCATTTT. This sequence encodes CASSSQGTSNQPQHF.

The sample holds a few counts of this clone. J is TRBJ1-6 and V is TRBV9; D unclear. This CDR3 is 14 amino acids long. Germline values: CDR1 SGDLS, CDR2 YYNGEE. V was clipped by 2 bases and J by 5 bases, with 8 bases between them. CDR3 DNA: TGTGCCAGCAGCGTGGGTCACGATAATTCACCCCTCCACTTT. Amino acids: CASSVGHDNSPLHF.

The chain employs TRBV6-6 and TRBJ2-1; D call uncertain. V lost 2 bases and J 0 bases, leaving 8 bases between the germline ends. Per the germline V gene, CDR1 is MNHNY and CDR2 is SVGAGI (reference sequence). The CDR3 is made up of 15 amino acids. The CDR3 nucleotides are TGTGCCAGCAGTTACGGTCAAACCTCCTACAATGAGCAGTTCTTC. Translating it yields CASSYGQTSYNEQFF.

The chain carries TRBV7-2 and TRBJ2-3, with D unclear. The V gene's germline CDR1 is SGHTA and CDR2 FQGNSA. Between the trimmed V and J ends, which lost 4 bases and 3 bases, there was a span of 8 bases. CDR3 size: 13 residues. The DNA for the CDR3 is TGTGCCAGCAGCTCAGACGGAACAGATACGCAGTATTTT. Translated: CASSSDGTDTQYF.

This clone was observed a few times. The chain recombines TRBV27 with TRBJ2-7; 7 bases map to TRBD1. Germline V gives CDR1 MNHEY, CDR2 SMNVEV (reference sequence). After removal of 7 bases from V and 3 bases from J, the junction contained 15 bases not matched to a gene. The CDR3 covers 16 residues. The CDR3 region has the DNA TGTGCCAGCACTTACGCCGAACGGGACAGTGGCTACGAGCAGTACTTC. It yields the protein CASTYAERDSGYEQYF.

A few counts support this clone. Being one base from a much bigger clone, this may be a read error. This chain connects TRBV25-1 to TRBJ2-7; maybe TRBD1 (6 bases). The length of the CDR3 is 18 residues. Germline values: CDR1 MGHDK, CDR2 SYGVNS. Trimming stripped 4 bases from V and 4 bases from J, with 26 bases between. CDR3 nucleotides: TGTGCCAGCAGTGCGCCTCCCGCACAGGGACCCGGTGGATACGAGCAGTACTTC. Its translation is CASSAPPAQGPGGYEQYF.

This clone was detected a few times. This chain uses TRBV2 with TRBJ2-7; D gene unclear. The germline gives CDR1 SNHLY, CDR2 FYNNEI. This CDR3 region has 15 residues. V lost 6 bases, J lost 6 bases, and 21 bases lay in between. The CDR3 sequence: CASSLGLLESLEQYF. In nucleotides, the CDR3 is TGTGCCAGCAGCTTAGGGCTGCTAGAAAGTCTCGAGCAGTACTTC.

This chain links TRBV9 with TRBJ1-1; weak D call: TRBD1 (6 bases). V lost 3 bases to trimming and J lost 0 bases, with 12 bases between them. The CDR3 is 15 residues long. Germline CDR1 reads SGDLS; CDR2 reads YYNGEE. The CDR3 reads CASSAQGLLNTEAFF. The CDR3, as DNA: TGTGCCAGCAGCGCTCAGGGGTTATTGAACACTGAAGCTTTCTTT.

This clone was recorded a few times. This chain joins TRBV2 and TRBJ2-6; a weak D match, TRBD2 (6 bases). Germline V gene lookup returns CDR1 SNHLY and CDR2 FYNNEI. The CDR3 spans 15 residues. Trimming removed 4 bases from V and 0 bases from J, with 7 bases in between. This chain's CDR3 is CASSAGGSGANVLTF. The CDR3 DNA is TGTGCCAGCAGTGCCGGGGGCTCTGGGGCCAACGTCCTGACTTTC.

The CDR3 loop reads CASSLLDLRQETQYF. The CDR3 region has the DNA TGTGCCAGCAGCCTCCTGGACCTGCGACAAGAGACCCAGTACTTC. The chain is built from TRBV7-9 and TRBJ2-5, with D unclear. The germline CDR1 and CDR2 sequences are SEHNR and FQNEAQ (reference sequence). V was clipped by 5 bases and J by 2 bases, with 15 bases between them. The CDR3 length is 15 residues.

The rearrangement uses TRBV5-1 and TRBJ1-4; TRBD1 is a possible D gene (5 bases). V lost 1 base to trimming and J lost 5 bases, with 12 bases between them. Germline CDR1 reads SGHRS; CDR2 reads YFSETQ. The CDR3 extends over 15 amino acids. Here the CDR3 reads CASSLFGTGNEKLFF. The CDR3 DNA sequence: TGCGCCAGCAGCTTGTTCGGGACGGGGAATGAAAAACTGTTTTTT. The whole variable domain, filled in from reference TRBV5-1 and TRBJ1-4, reads KAGVTQTPRYLIKTRGQQVTLSCSPISGHRSVSWYQQTPGQGLQFLFEYFSETQRNKGNFPGRFSGRQFSNSRSEMNVSTLELGDSALYLCASSLFGTGNEKLFFGSGTQLSVL.

The V gene is TRBV5-6, the J gene TRBJ1-1; D is ambiguous. Germline V gene lookup returns CDR1 SGHDT and CDR2 YYEEEE. Trimming cost V 5 bases and J 1 base, with 9 bases left between them. The CDR3 totals 13 residues. For the CDR3, the DNA is TGTGCCAGCAGTTACAGTCCGAACACTGAAGCTTTCTTT. Its protein product is CASSYSPNTEAFF.

This clone was observed at least ten times. V and J are TRBV18 and TRBJ2-3; 8 bases line up with TRBD2. The CDR3 is 16 residues long. Per the germline V gene, CDR1 is KGHSH and CDR2 is LQKENI. J was trimmed by 1 base and V by 2 bases; bases with no gene match: 5. The CDR3 DNA sequence: TGTGCCAGCTCACCATCGCGGGGGGCCCGCACAGATACGCAGTATTTT. This codes for CASSPSRGARTDTQYF.

The chain carries TRBV29-1 and TRBJ1-2; TRBD1 aligns across 7 bases. The CDR3 totals 12 residues. Germline V lookup: CDR1 SQVTM, CDR2 ANQGSEA. Germline trimming cut 0 bases from V and 8 bases from J; bases unmatched to any gene: 3. The CDR3 here is CSVEDQGGGYTF. Here the CDR3 DNA reads TGCAGCGTTGAAGATCAAGGGGGCGGCTACACCTTC.

This clone has a handful of counts. This sequence joins TRBV30 and TRBJ2-1; D might be TRBD2 (6 bases). Germline values: CDR1 GTSNPN, CDR2 SVGIG (reference sequence). This CDR3 comprises 13 residues. The V end lost 4 bases, the J end lost 4 bases, and 11 bases lay between the germline ends. In nucleotides, the CDR3 is TGTGCCTGGACCCTGCGGGGTTACAATGAGCAGTTCTTC. This encodes CAWTLRGYNEQFF.

This clone was counted between two and nine times. CDR3 region: CASSLAGTSEETQYF. In nucleotides, the CDR3 is TGCGCCAGCAGCTTGGCCGGGACTAGCGAAGAGACCCAGTACTTC. The chain combines TRBV5-1 with TRBJ2-5; 10 bases fit TRBD2. The CDR3 contains 15 residues. Per germline, CDR1 SGHRS and CDR2 YFSETQ. J was trimmed by 3 bases and V by 0 bases; bases with no gene match: 2.

This clone was detected many times. The rearrangement links TRBV4-3 to TRBJ2-1, with D possibly being TRBD2 (6 bases). Germline values: CDR1 LGHNA, CDR2 YSLEER. The CDR3 runs 16 residues. Trimming cost V 0 bases and J 3 bases, with 12 bases left between them. This chain's CDR3 is CASSQEPGGNYNEQFF. The CDR3 DNA reads as TGCGCCAGCAGCCAAGAACCCGGGGGTAACTACAATGAGCAGTTCTTC.

This clone came up a few times. The chain couples TRBV10-2 to TRBJ2-5; TRBD2 matches 12 bases. The CDR3 runs 14 residues. Trimming took 5 bases from V and 5 from J; bases not matched to a gene: 3. Germline loops: CDR1 WSHSY, CDR2 SAAADI. DNA for the CDR3: TGCGCCAGCAGTCTAGCGGGGGGGCGTGAGACCCAGTACTTC. Residues: CASSLAGGRETQYF.

This clone was found a few times. The chain uses TRBV29-1 and TRBJ1-1; D possibly corresponds to TRBD1 (6 bases). The V gene lost 5 bases and the J gene lost 0 bases, with 10 bases spanning the gap. CDR3 length equals 13 residues. CDR1 and CDR2 (germline): SQVTM, ANQGSEA. For the CDR3, the DNA is TGCAGCGTTCGCGGACAGATGAACACTGAAGCTTTCTTT. This codes for CSVRGQMNTEAFF.

The chain uses TRBV30 and TRBJ1-2; D might be TRBD1 (6 bases). The CDR3 runs to 16 residues. Germline V CDR1 and CDR2: GTSNPN, SVGIG (reference sequence). V lost 0 bases to trimming and J lost 7 bases, with 21 bases between them. CDR3 bases: TGTGCCTGGAGTGTACGGTTAGGTGCCAGGGGCCTTGGCTACACCTTC. As protein: CAWSVRLGARGLGYTF. The full variable domain, completed using reference TRBV30 and TRBJ1-2, is SQTIHQWPATLVQPVGSPLSLECTVEGTSNPNLYWYRQAAGRGLQLLFYSVGIGQISSEVPQNLSASRPQDRQFILSSKKLLLSDSGFYLCAWSVRLGARGLGYTFGSGTRLTVV.

This clone has more than one count but fewer than ten. The chain carries TRBV7-9 and TRBJ1-1, with D unresolved. CDR1 and CDR2 (germline): SEHNR, FQNEAQ (reference sequence). The ends were cut back, 6 bases at V and 1 base at J, with 9 bases in the middle. The CDR3 runs to 13 residues. This chain's CDR3 is CASRLTSNTEAFF. The CDR3 bases are TGTGCCAGCAGGCTGACATCGAACACTGAAGCTTTCTTT.

The chain employs TRBV29-1 and TRBJ1-5; the match to TRBD1 covers 7 bases. The germline V gene has CDR1 SQVTM and CDR2 ANQGSEA. J gave up 3 bases and V 7 bases, and 6 bases lay outside the gene matches. The CDR3 loop spans 13 amino acids. CDR3 sequence: CSGGDSYNQPQHF. The CDR3 DNA reads TGCAGCGGTGGGGACAGCTACAATCAGCCCCAGCATTTT.

This clone showed up many times. In DNA, the CDR3 is TGTGCCTGGAGTCTAGGCGGCGGGAGGTCACCCCTCCACTTT. It codes for CAWSLGGGRSPLHF. The chain combines TRBV30 with TRBJ1-6; D not certain. Germline loops: CDR1 GTSNPN, CDR2 SVGIG (reference sequence). CDR3 length: 14 amino acids. Trimming removed 2 bases at V and 10 bases at J, with 15 bases between.